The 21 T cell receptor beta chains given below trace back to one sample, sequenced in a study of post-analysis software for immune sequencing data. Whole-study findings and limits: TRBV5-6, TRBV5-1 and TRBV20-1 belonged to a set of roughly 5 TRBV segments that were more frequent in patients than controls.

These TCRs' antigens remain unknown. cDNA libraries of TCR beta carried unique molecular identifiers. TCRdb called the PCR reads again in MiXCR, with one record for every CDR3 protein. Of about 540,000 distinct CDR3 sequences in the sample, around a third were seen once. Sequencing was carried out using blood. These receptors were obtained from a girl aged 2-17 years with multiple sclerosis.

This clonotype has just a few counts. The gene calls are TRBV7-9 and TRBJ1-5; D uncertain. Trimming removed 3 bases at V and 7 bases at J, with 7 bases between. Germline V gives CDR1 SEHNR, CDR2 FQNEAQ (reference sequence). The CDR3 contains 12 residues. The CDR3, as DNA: TGTGCCAGCAGCTTGGGCCCACAGCCCCAGCATTTT. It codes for CASSLGPQPQHF.

CDR3 in amino acids: CASSFAGTGQDEQYF. CDR3 coding DNA: TGTGCCAGCAGCTTCGCCGGGACAGGGCAGGACGAGCAGTACTTC. J is TRBJ2-5 and V is TRBV7-2, with TRBD1 identical over 9 bases. The J call is doubtful: the DNA matches TRBJ2-7 better. The CDR3 has 15 residues. Per germline, CDR1 SGHTA and CDR2 FQGNSA.

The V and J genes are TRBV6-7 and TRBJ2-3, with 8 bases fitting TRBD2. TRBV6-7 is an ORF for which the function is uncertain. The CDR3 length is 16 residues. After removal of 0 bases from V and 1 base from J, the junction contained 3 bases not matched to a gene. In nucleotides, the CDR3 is TGTGCCAGCAGTTACTCGAATAGCGGGGGCACAGATACGCAGTATTTT. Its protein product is CASSYSNSGGTDTQYF.

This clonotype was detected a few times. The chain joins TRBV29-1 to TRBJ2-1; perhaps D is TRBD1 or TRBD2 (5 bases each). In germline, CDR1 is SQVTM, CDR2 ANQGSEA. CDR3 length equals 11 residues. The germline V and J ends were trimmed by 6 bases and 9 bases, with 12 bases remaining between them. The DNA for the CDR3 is TGCAGCGTCCCAACTAGGGGTGAGCAGTTCTTC. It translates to CSVPTRGEQFF.

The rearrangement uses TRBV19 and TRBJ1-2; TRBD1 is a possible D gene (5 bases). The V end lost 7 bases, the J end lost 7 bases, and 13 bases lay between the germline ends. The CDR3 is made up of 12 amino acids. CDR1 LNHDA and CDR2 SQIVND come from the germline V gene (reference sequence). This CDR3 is CASKPGDFGYTF. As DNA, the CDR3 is TGTGCCAGTAAACCGGGGGACTTTGGCTACACCTTC.

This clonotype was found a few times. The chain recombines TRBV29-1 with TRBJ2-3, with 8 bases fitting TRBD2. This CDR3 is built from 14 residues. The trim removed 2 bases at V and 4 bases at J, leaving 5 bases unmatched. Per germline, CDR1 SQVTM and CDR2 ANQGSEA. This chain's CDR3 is CSVEKRGISDTQYF. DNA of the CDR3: TGCAGCGTTGAAAAGCGGGGGATCTCAGATACGCAGTATTTT.

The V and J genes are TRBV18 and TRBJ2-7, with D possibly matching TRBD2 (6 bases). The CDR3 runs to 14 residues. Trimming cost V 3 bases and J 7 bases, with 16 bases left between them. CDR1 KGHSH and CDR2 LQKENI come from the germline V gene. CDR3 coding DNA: TGTGCCAGCTCACCCGTCGTCGGCGGGGAAGAGCAGTACTTC. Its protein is CASSPVVGGEEQYF.

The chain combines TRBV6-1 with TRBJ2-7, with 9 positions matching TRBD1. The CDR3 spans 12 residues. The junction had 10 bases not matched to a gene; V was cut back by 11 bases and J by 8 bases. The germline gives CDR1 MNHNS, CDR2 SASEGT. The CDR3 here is CAGVIGQGKQYF. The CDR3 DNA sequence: TGTGCCGGAGTGATTGGACAGGGGAAGCAGTACTTC.

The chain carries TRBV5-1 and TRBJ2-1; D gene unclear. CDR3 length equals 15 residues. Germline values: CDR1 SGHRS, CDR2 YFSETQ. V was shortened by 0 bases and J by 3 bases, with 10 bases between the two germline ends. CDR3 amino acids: CASSLGGMGYNEQFF. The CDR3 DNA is TGCGCCAGCAGCTTGGGAGGTATGGGCTACAATGAGCAGTTCTTC.

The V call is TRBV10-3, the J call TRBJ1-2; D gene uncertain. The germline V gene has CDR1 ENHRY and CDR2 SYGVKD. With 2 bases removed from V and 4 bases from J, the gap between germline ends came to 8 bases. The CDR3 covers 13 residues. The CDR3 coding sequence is TGTGCCATCAGTGAGGAAGAGAGCTATGGCTACACCTTC. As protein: CAISEEESYGYTF.

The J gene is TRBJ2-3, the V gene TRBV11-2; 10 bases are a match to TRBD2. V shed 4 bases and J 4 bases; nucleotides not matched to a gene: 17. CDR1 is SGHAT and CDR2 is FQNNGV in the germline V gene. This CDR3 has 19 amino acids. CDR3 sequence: CASSSKRGGQSVLADTQYF. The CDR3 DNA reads TGTGCCAGCAGCTCAAAGCGGGGGGGCCAAAGTGTTCTCGCAGATACGCAGTATTTT.

The CDR3 DNA sequence: TGCGCCAGCAGTGAGTTCGGACAGGGCCCTCGCTACGAGCAGTACTTC. It translates to CASSEFGQGPRYEQYF. The rearrangement joins TRBV10-2 to TRBJ2-7; 8 bases are a match to TRBD1. The CDR3 has 16 residues. Germline lookup yields CDR1 WSHSY and CDR2 SAAADI. The V and J ends lost 1 base and 3 bases, in that order; junction bases with no gene match: 8.

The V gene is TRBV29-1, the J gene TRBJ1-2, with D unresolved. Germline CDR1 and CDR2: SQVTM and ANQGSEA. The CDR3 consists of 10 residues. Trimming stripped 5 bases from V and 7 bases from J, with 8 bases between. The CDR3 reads CSVSPSGYTF. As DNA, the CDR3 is TGCAGCGTTTCCCCCAGTGGCTACACCTTC.

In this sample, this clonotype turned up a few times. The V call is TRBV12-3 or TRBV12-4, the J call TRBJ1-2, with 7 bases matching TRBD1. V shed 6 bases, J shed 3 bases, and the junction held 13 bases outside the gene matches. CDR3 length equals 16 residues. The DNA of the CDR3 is TGTGCCAGCAGCCGTAGGGACAGCCTCTGGGACTATGGCTACACCTTC. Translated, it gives CASSRRDSLWDYGYTF.

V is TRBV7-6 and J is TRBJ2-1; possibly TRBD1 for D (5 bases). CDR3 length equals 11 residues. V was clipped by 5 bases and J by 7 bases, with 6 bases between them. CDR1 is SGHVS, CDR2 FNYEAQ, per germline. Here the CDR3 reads CASSGANEQFF. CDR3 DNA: TGTGCCAGCAGCGGGGCAAATGAGCAGTTCTTC.

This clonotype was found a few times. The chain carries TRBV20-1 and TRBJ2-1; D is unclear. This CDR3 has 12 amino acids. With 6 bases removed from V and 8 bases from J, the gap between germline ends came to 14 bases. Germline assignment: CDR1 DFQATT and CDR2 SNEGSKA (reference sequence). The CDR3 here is CSARSRWDEQFF. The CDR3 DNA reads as TGCAGTGCCCGAAGTAGGTGGGATGAGCAGTTCTTC.

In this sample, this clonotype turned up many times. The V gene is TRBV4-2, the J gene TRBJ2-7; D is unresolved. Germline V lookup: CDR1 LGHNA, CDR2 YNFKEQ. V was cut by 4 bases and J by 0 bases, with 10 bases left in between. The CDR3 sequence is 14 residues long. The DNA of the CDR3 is TGTGCCAGCAGCCCCCCGGGCAGCTCCTACGAGCAGTACTTC. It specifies CASSPPGSSYEQYF.

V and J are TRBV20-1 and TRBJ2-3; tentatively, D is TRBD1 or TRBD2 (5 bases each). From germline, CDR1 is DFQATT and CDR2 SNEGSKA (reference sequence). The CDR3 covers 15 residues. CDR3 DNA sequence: TGCAGCGGAGTTCCCGGGACCACCTCAGGAGATACGCAGTATTTT. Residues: CSGVPGTTSGDTQYF.

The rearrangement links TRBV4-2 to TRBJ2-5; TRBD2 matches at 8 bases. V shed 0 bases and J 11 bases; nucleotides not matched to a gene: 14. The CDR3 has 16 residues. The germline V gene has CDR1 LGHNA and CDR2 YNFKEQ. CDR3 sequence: CASSQERWTSTNEQYF. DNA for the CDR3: TGTGCCAGCAGCCAAGAGAGGTGGACTAGCACAAATGAGCAGTACTTC.

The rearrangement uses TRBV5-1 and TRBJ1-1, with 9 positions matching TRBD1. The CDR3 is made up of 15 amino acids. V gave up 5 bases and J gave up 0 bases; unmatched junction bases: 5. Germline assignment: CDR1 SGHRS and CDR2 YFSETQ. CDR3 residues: CASRRGQGLNTEAFF. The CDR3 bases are TGCGCCAGCAGAAGGGGACAGGGATTGAACACTGAAGCTTTCTTT.

The CDR3 reads CASSIGEGDTQYF. The DNA of the CDR3 is TGTGCCAGTAGTATAGGAGAAGGAGATACGCAGTATTTT. This rearrangement joins TRBV19 to TRBJ2-3; no reliable D call. Looked up from germline, CDR1 is LNHDA and CDR2 is SQIVND (reference sequence). The CDR3 spans 13 residues. V was cut by 1 base and J by 5 bases, with 7 bases left in between.